This passage covers 6 T cell receptor beta chains from one sample sequenced in a study of post-analysis software for immune sequencing data. Study-wide results and caveats: Elevated frequency relative to controls characterized four or five TRBV segments in patients, TRBV5-6, TRBV5-1 and TRBV20-1 among them.

Their antigen targets remain unknown. Researchers reported that TCR beta cDNA libraries carried unique molecular identifiers. One entry per CDR3 protein, called by TCRdb with MiXCR from the PCR reads. The table has hundreds of thousands of distinct CDR3 sequences, just under 30% seen once. Material: blood. Receptors originate from a girl aged 5 to 17 with multiple sclerosis.

This sequence joins TRBV18 and TRBJ1-1; D may be TRBD1 (6 bases). V was pared by 5 bases and J by 4 bases, with 14 bases between. Looked up from germline, CDR1 is KGHSH and CDR2 is LQKENI. The CDR3 runs 14 residues. This CDR3 reads CASSLQGRATEAFF. The CDR3 DNA is TGTGCCAGCTCATTACAGGGTAGGGCCACTGAAGCTTTCTTT.

The chain couples TRBV7-2 to TRBJ2-5; D is undetermined. The germline gives CDR1 SGHTA, CDR2 FQGNSA. The CDR3 spans 15 residues. Trimming took 1 base from V and 1 from J, leaving 10 bases between them. The CDR3 DNA sequence: TGTGCCAGCAGCTTAGTTGTCTATACCCAAGAGACCCAGTACTTC. This gives the protein CASSLVVYTQETQYF.

This clonotype came up a few times. Germline is not matched at one junction end, which may reflect a read error. V usage is TRBV10-3 and J usage is TRBJ2-5; 13 nucleotides line up with TRBD2. The closer fit of TRBJ2-7 to the DNA end suggests the J call may be wrong. The germline V gene encodes CDR1 ENHRY and CDR2 SYGVKD. The CDR3 extends over 16 amino acids. Here the CDR3 DNA reads TGTGCCGTCAGTGACCCGGGACTAGCGGGACCCAGCGAGCAGTACTTC. Translated: CAVSDPGLAGPSEQYF.

This clonotype was observed a handful of times. The rearrangement links TRBV11-2 to TRBJ1-1; D remains unclear. The CDR3 contains 14 residues. Trimming removed 1 base at V and 3 bases at J, with 9 bases between. CDR1 is SGHAT, CDR2 FQNNGV, per germline. The CDR3 sequence: CASSLVSRDTEAFF. CDR3 DNA: TGTGCCAGCAGCTTAGTCTCTCGGGACACTGAAGCTTTCTTT.

The chain employs TRBV20-1 and TRBJ1-4; weak D call: TRBD1 (5 bases). The CDR3 contains 13 residues. Between the trimmed V and J ends, which lost 1 base and 8 bases, there was a span of 11 bases. Germline CDR1 and CDR2: DFQATT and SNEGSKA (reference sequence). CDR3 region: CSARGGTAEKLFF. The DNA for the CDR3 is TGCAGTGCTAGAGGTGGGACCGCGGAAAAACTGTTTTTT.

This clonotype was seen at least ten times. The junction and the germline gene differ at one end; a read error may be behind it. The V and J genes are TRBV5-1 and TRBJ2-7, with D possibly TRBD1 on 6 matching bases. This CDR3 is 12 amino acids long. Germline-derived CDR1 and CDR2 are SGHRS and YFSETQ. The CDR3: CASSLQGYEQYF. For the CDR3, the DNA is TGTGCCAGCAGCTTACAGGGCTACGAGCAGTACTTC.